One T cell receptor beta chain is described in this entry. Its antigen remains unknown. The entry originates in a study of Graves' ophthalmopathy and Graves' hyperthyroidism. Findings of the study overall: A 13-signature model separated ophthalmopathy from stable hyperthyroidism, reaching roughly 85% sensitivity and around 79% specificity cross-validated. The blood repertoire also included most expanded thyroid clonotypes above 0.001 frequency.

Germline V gene lookup returns CDR1 DFQATT and CDR2 SNEGSKA (reference sequence). The V gene end was trimmed by 6 bases and the J gene end by 3 bases; junction bases not matched to a gene: 10. This CDR3 region has 14 residues. The authors amplified TCR beta CDR3 regions from RNA transcripts. Second-round multiplex PCR followed a first-round RT-PCR using HTBI primers. TCRdb used MiXCR to reprocess the multiplex PCR reads, holding one entry per CDR3 protein. Of about 39,000 distinct CDR3 sequences detected, 45% to 55% appear once; the ten largest clones hold roughly 24%. The clonotype comes from an adult woman with stable Graves' hyperthyroidism. V usage is TRBV20-1 and J usage is TRBJ2-7; TRBD2 aligns across 8 bases. The specimen was peripheral blood. DNA of the CDR3: TGCAGTGCCGAGGGGTCTAGCGGGCTCTACGAGCAGTACTTC. This gives the protein CSAEGSSGLYEQYF.